This TCR beta chain was recovered during a study of T cells expressing NK-cell markers. Overall study context: Within the sequenced cohort of eight donors, seven exhibited HCMV seropositivity and one was seronegative.

For each CDR3 protein, TCRdb gives one entry from its re-call of the 5' RACE reads, without DNA. The sample includes some 440,000 distinct CDR3 sequences. CDR1 is SNHLY and CDR2 is FYNNEI in the germline V gene. The CDR3 sequence is 13 residues long. The J gene is TRBJ2-1, the V gene TRBV2; without DNA, the TCRdb call of TRBD1 cannot be checked. The sequence came from a woman aged 45-59 years in good health. Sequencing was done on a sample of blood T cells: a sorted CD56 or NKG2C T cell subset, CD4+ or CD8+ T cells, or bulk PBMC T cells (not recorded which). CDR3 amino acids: CASSQAGGNEQFF.